The source of this TCR beta chain is a study of OX40 agonist ivuxolimab in advanced cancers. Findings of the study overall: Partial responders at 0.1-3.0 mg/kg had among the lowest clonal expansion. Expanded clones tended on average to be more numerous among CD8+ T cells than CD4+.

The CDR3 consists of 14 residues. CDR1 and CDR2 from the germline V gene are SGHNT and YYREEE (reference sequence). With 4 bases removed from V and 0 bases from J, the gap between germline ends came to 11 bases. Notes on this clone: No antigen is known for it.

Autoimmune disease history or systemic immunosuppression meant exclusion. The method was immunoSEQ multiplex PCR; TCRdb's version includes in-frame clones alone and lacks a portion of them. The repertoire holds tens of thousands of clones, with approximately 84% as singletons. This receptor was obtained from an adult with an advanced solid tumor such as melanoma, head and neck, liver or kidney cancer. This chain joins TRBV5-4 and TRBJ2-7; D tentatively fits TRBD1 or TRBD2 (5 bases each). This specimen was CD4+ or CD8+ T cells sorted from blood, taken in a trial of the OX40 agonist ivuxolimab. The CDR3 region has the DNA TGTGCCAGCAGCCCCAGGGAGAGCTCCTACGAGCAGTACTTC. Protein: CASSPRESSYEQYF.